This T cell receptor (beta chain) stems from a study of cytomegalovirus exposure and HLA in healthy donors (dated by TCRdb to 2016 to 2017). Study-wide context: According to an earlier analysis of several hundred of the donors, about 179 million T cells yielded 117 million unique TCR beta sequences and about 300 Gb of sequence data. An early release covering about 600 HLA-typed donors comprised 250 to 350 gigabases of sequencing data and tens of millions of unique TCR sequences. The genetic ancestry cluster associated with self-reported Caucasian donors included roughly 84% of the 300 to 400 genotyped donors. The study aimed to test whether signatures of past pathogen exposure could be identified by cataloging public T cell receptors. The T cell repertoires of roughly 660 subjects were profiled by immunosequencing and related to cytomegalovirus serostatus. In addition to the first cohort of 666 subjects, a separate validation cohort of 120 different subjects was used. The study combined high-throughput TCR immunosequencing, statistical association of individual TCRs with disease status, and machine learning to predict cytomegalovirus infection status. To study patterns of TCR occurrence, a later analysis re-analyzed previously published TCR beta repertoires from around 700 donors and added high-resolution HLA genotyping. Rather than drawing on any new phenotypic data, the later analysis identified candidate immune exposures from TCR beta sequences and the way those sequences occurred across donors. An earlier analysis of roughly 580 of the donors used high-throughput TCR beta sequencing to judge whether each TCR beta V gene segment behaved as functional or pseudogenic. Donor age, sex, ethnicity and CMV serostatus were collected together with the repertoire data. A later genetic analysis took genome-wide SNP genotypes for about three fifths of the roughly 670 donors and used that subset as a discovery cohort. All discovery cohort repertoires had been generated on a single sequencing platform. Class I and class II HLA loci were covered by the typing at four-digit resolution. Typing coverage varied by locus: about 629-640 donors for A, B, C, DRB1 and DQB1; about 520 for DQA1; approximately 570 for DPA1; under 490 for DPB1. Roughly five DR-DQ haplotypes were handled as single units for association and clustering because linkage in the cohort was strong. On average, around 200,000 unique TCR beta nucleotide sequences were sequenced per donor among 398 genotyped donors of the cohort, with roughly 18% of those sequences being non-productive.

About this clone itself: Its binding antigen is unknown. No base-level quality is on record; no much larger clone is a single base apart.

Study-wide findings and limitations: A few of the identified cytomegalovirus-associated TCR beta chains were confirmed in vitro to be specific for cytomegalovirus antigens. Compared with equally common non-associated chains, HLA-associated TCR beta chains in a later analysis were more clonally expanded and had lower generation probabilities. The sequencing pipeline was judged likely to have produced a cluster of highly shared sequence variants as a technical artifact. A later genetic analysis reported fewer N-insertions in productive TCRs among donors in an Asian-associated ancestry cluster than the approximately 700-donor mean. Several of the top co-occurrence clusters appeared to be linked to parvovirus B19, influenza, CMV and Epstein-Barr virus, according to a later analysis. The classifier was reported to diagnose cytomegalovirus status with high specificity and sensitivity in both the original cohort and the validation cohort. CMV serostatus was the only immune exposure information available for the cohort. Only TCR beta chains were sequenced in this cohort, and the absence of alpha or paired-chain data limited detectable features. When HLA alleles, especially DR and DQ, strongly co-occurred, TCR associations were difficult to assign to individual alleles. According to the authors, the approach could potentially be generalized to other disease states and immunological phenotypes. In a later analysis, TCR association rates were found to vary across HLA loci, with the most associated TCRs seen for DRB1 alleles and the fewest for HLA-C alleles. Seventeen rarely observed V segments, including chromosome 9 orphons, were excluded from the earlier analysis of several hundred of the donors because counts were too low. A further reported finding was that TCR beta sequences accurately predicted the HLA-A and HLA-B alleles for most subjects in the first cohort. Broadly in line with IMGT annotations, most TCR beta V segments showed up in productive rearrangements about 90% or about 30% of the time in an earlier analysis of several hundred of the donors. At a false discovery rate of 0.05, a later analysis linked about 17,000 TCR beta sequences to specific HLA alleles. Linkage disequilibrium might explain the correlated functional status among segregating V segments, but an unknown experimental factor could not be excluded. A later genetic analysis associated a missense DCLRE1C variant with V-gene and J-gene trimming of TCR beta chains, and an independent cohort replicated the association. While some public TCRs were present in many individuals, most TCR sequences turned up only very rarely across donors. Because HLA typing was unavailable for some donors at each locus, only the typed subset was used in association tests. The 87-base-pair reads could not distinguish some IMGT-functional V segments, including TRBV6-2 and TRBV6-3, so those segments were excluded. According to a later analysis, most CMV-associated TCR beta chains appeared to be HLA-restricted, and the HLA associations seemed to be driven largely by CMV exposure. Sequencing depth was assumed to be roughly uniform across donors in the presence/absence analyses, though that assumption may not hold. In the study, some 160 TCR beta chains were listed as associated with cytomegalovirus.

Taken from cysteine to phenylalanine, the CDR3 has 15 residues. The read is trimmed to its CDR3 DNA, 45 bases read in frame from base 1. Based on the germline V gene (reference sequence), the CDR1 and CDR2 sequences are LNHDA and SQIVND. The germline V end is reduced by 3 bases and the J end by 8 bases; junction bases left unmatched: 10. The cohort comprised hundreds of healthy bone marrow donors. All cohort members were sampled while nominally healthy, although unrecorded immune exposures were likely present. The donor tested CMV seronegative and was one of the 352 seronegative cohort members. A peripheral blood sample was collected from each donor, and TCR beta sequencing was performed on peripheral blood mononuclear cells. The Qiagen DNeasy Blood Extraction Kit was used to extract genomic DNA from the blood cell samples. Library generation was performed with the immunoSEQ multiplex PCR assay. For the multiplex PCR, a mixture combining 60 forward primers for TCR Vbeta segments and 13 reverse primers for TCR Jbeta segments was used. The CDR3 region of rearranged TCR beta genes was amplified from genomic DNA by a multiplex PCR assay. The Illumina HiSeq System was used to sequence the amplified TCR beta libraries as 87-base-pair reads. As for the original processing: A later analysis counted tens of millions of unique TCR beta chains across the roughly 700 repertoires, and some 11 million of these chains were shared by at least two donors. Raw reads were error-corrected and collapsed into unique sequences by a nearest-neighbor algorithm in which closely related sequences were merged to remove PCR and sequencing errors. To assign V, D and J gene segments, CDR3 sequences were aligned to IMGT reference sequences. For a sequence to be retained, at least a six-nucleotide match to both a V gene segment and a J gene segment was required. Rearrangements were called productive when the CDR3 lacked stop codons and stayed in frame with V and J; all others were non-productive. CDR3 was defined by IMGT convention, running from the second conserved V-encoded cysteine to the conserved J-encoded phenylalanine. Sequences without an unambiguous match to a single V gene segment were excluded from the earlier analysis of 450 to 750 of the donors. An earlier analysis of several hundred of the donors called V segments functional above 56.7% productive rearrangements and segregating when the between-donor standard deviation exceeded 5%. A statistical classification framework was developed to diagnose cytomegalovirus status using the catalog of TCR beta chain sequences. In a later analysis, TCR nucleotide sequences were compared against IMGT/GENE-DB human TR gene sequences so that V and J genes could be assigned. In a later analysis, CDR3 sequences and most-parsimonious VDJ recombination scenarios were assigned using the TCRdist pipeline. In a later analysis, each TCR beta chain was defined by its CDR3 amino acid sequence together with its V-gene family, and reads lacking a unique V-gene family were excluded. In a later analysis, 450 to 600 highly shared, low-generation-probability nucleotide sequences were removed to address suspected cross-contamination and a sequencing artifact. For each public chain, a later analysis derived a clonal expansion index from normalized ranks of inferred template counts within each repertoire. In a later analysis, generation probabilities were computed using a VDJ recombination model fitted to out-of-frame rearrangements, and the results were checked against IGoR. In a later analysis, hypergeometric tests were used to score TCR-TCR, TCR-HLA and TCR-CMV co-occurrence, with a repertoire-size bias correction applied to TCR pairs. False discovery rates were estimated in a later analysis by permuting HLA or CMV assignments 20 times. In a later analysis, co-occurring TCRs were grouped using DBSCAN, and TCRdist sequence similarity was added for clustering within HLA-allele-positive subsets. Co-occurrence clustering excluded repertoires with fewer than 30,000 or more than 120,000 public chains, plus five with anomalous nucleotide sharing. The source is immuneACCESS, and TCRdb retained only in-frame sequences with V and J called. Part of the clones is not carried over; for the studies checked, unresolved V genes explain less than half of this, and the remainder is unexplained. V and J calls and clone size are copied from that table; D and trimming were computed from the DNA. Here the sample has 110,000 to 150,000 clones; about 85% occur a single time. 2% to 2.5% of the sample belongs to the ten largest clones.

Sequencing used PBMCs. In this chain, TRBV19 is recombined with TRBJ1-2, with 9 junctional bases fitting TRBD1. The receptor's source is a boy aged 2-15 years in good health and CMV-seronegative. The encoded CDR3 is CASSILIQGASGYTF. The DNA reads TGTGCCAGTAGTATTTTAATACAGGGGGCGAGCGGCTACACCTTC.